The 26 T cell receptor beta chains below all came from one sample that was sequenced in a study of blood T cell repertoires in COVID-19. Only in-frame clones appear in the TCRdb table, and some are missing; sequencing was by immunoSEQ multiplex PCR. This sample yields 200,000 to 250,000 clones, of which about 90% are seen a single time; about 15% belongs to the top ten. What was sequenced was PBMCs or T cells enriched from blood (not recorded which). These receptors came from a woman aged 45-65 years with acute COVID-19.

The chain combines TRBV24-1 with TRBJ2-1, with D perhaps matching TRBD2 (6 bases). Germline-derived CDR1 and CDR2 are KGHDR and SFDVKD. The CDR3 extends over 14 amino acids. V was clipped by 3 bases and J by 4 bases, with 9 bases between them. The CDR3 coding sequence is TGTGCCACCAGTGATGTCGGGAGTTACAATGAGCAGTTCTTC. This translates into CATSDVGSYNEQFF.

This chain joins TRBV18 and TRBJ2-1, with 12 bases aligning to TRBD2. This CDR3 has 17 amino acids. The germline V gene has CDR1 KGHSH and CDR2 LQKENI. V was pared by 4 bases and J by 3 bases, with 7 bases of the junction left unmatched. The CDR3 sequence is CASSHGTSGLHYNEQFF. CDR3 in DNA: TGTGCCAGCTCACATGGGACTAGCGGGCTTCACTACAATGAGCAGTTCTTC.

This clone has just a few counts. V and J are TRBV5-4 and TRBJ2-1, with 8 bases aligning to TRBD2. Germline V CDR1 and CDR2: SGHNT, YYREEE (reference sequence). CDR3 length: 17 residues. Losses at the gene ends were 1 base for V and 0 bases for J; bases not matched to a gene: 6. The CDR3 reads CASSLSRTSRSYNEQFF. Written as DNA, the CDR3 is TGTGCCAGCAGCTTGTCGCGGACTAGCCGCTCCTACAATGAGCAGTTCTTC. The complete variable domain, with remaining parts taken from reference TRBV5-4 and TRBJ2-1, reads ETGVTQSPTHLIKTRGQQVTLRCSSQSGHNTVSWYQQALGQGPQFIFQYYREEENGRGNFPPRFSGLQFPNYSSELNVNALELDDSALYLCASSLSRTSRSYNEQFFGPGTRLTVL.

V usage is TRBV7-9 and J usage is TRBJ2-7, with 7 bases fitting TRBD2. Germline CDR1 and CDR2: SEHNR and FQNEAQ (reference sequence). This CDR3 spans 12 amino acids. J was trimmed by 5 bases and V by 6 bases; bases with no gene match: 4. The DNA for the CDR3 is TGTGCCAGCAGTAGTGGGACTAACGAGCAGTACTTC. It yields the protein CASSSGTNEQYF.

This chain connects TRBV7-7 to TRBJ2-7; 11 bases map to TRBD2. The CDR3 contains 19 residues. Per the germline V gene, CDR1 is SSHAT and CDR2 is FNYEAQ (reference sequence). Trimming took 5 bases from V and 0 from J; bases not matched to a gene: 15. The CDR3 sequence: CASSPPLLAGGPSSYEQYF. The CDR3 nucleotides read TGTGCCAGCAGCCCTCCCCTCCTAGCGGGAGGACCGAGCTCCTACGAGCAGTACTTC.

The chain couples TRBV19 to TRBJ1-5; no reliable D call. The V end lost 3 bases, the J end lost 3 bases, and 12 bases lay between the germline ends. Germline loops: CDR1 LNHDA, CDR2 SQIVND (reference sequence). The CDR3 is made up of 15 amino acids. DNA for the CDR3: TGTGCCAGTAGTATGGGCGCCGGCTTCAATCAGCCCCAGCATTTT. Protein product: CASSMGAGFNQPQHF.

This clone has a handful of counts. This sequence joins TRBV27 and TRBJ1-4, with a weak D call TRBD1 (6 bases). Looked up from germline, CDR1 is MNHEY and CDR2 is SMNVEV (reference sequence). The V end was cut by 2 bases, the J end by 11 bases, with 15 bases between. The CDR3 has 14 amino acids. The CDR3 DNA reads TGTGCCAGCAGTTTAACTCGGGGGGCAGGGAAACTGTTTTTT. Translated: CASSLTRGAGKLFF.

V usage is TRBV6-4 and J usage is TRBJ1-5, with D tentatively TRBD1 (5 bases). The V end was cut by 2 bases, the J end by 4 bases, with 6 bases between. Germline-derived CDR1 and CDR2 are MRHNA and SNTAGT. The CDR3 loop spans 13 amino acids. As DNA, the CDR3 is TGTGCCAGCAGTGACAGGGGAAATCAGCCCCAGCATTTT. Amino acids: CASSDRGNQPQHF.

In regard to this clone: This sample includes further DNA sequences coding for the same CDR3. The J gene is TRBJ2-5, the V gene TRBV5-1, with 9 bases matching TRBD2. This CDR3 is 15 amino acids long. With V trimmed by 0 bases and J by 5 bases, 5 bases remained unmatched. Per germline, CDR1 SGHRS and CDR2 YFSETQ. Written as DNA, the CDR3 is TGCGCCAGCAGCTTGGGGGCGGGAGGGCCTGAGACCCAGTACTTC. Translation: CASSLGAGGPETQYF.

This chain connects TRBV28 to TRBJ1-5; TRBD1 aligns across 7 bases. From germline, CDR1 is MDHEN and CDR2 SYDVKM. The ends lost 5 bases at V and 6 bases at J; junction bases unmatched: 10. CDR3 size: 15 residues. The chain's CDR3 is CASSPAGGNSQPQHF. The CDR3 coding sequence is TGTGCCAGCAGTCCCGCAGGGGGAAACAGTCAGCCCCAGCATTTT.

The chain uses TRBV14 and TRBJ2-5; 7 nucleotides match TRBD1. The V gene's germline CDR1 is SGHDN and CDR2 FVKESK. This CDR3 has 16 residues. V lost 1 base to trimming and J lost 1 base; unmatched junction nucleotides: 6. CDR3 in amino acids: CASSQAKQGIQETQYF. CDR3 sequence (DNA): TGTGCCAGCAGCCAAGCTAAACAGGGGATCCAAGAGACCCAGTACTTC. Combining the CDR3 with reference TRBV14 and TRBJ2-5 gives the whole variable domain EAGVTQFPSHSVIEKGQTVTLRCDPISGHDNLYWYRRVMGKEIKFLLHFVKESKQDESGMPNNRFLAERTGGTYSTLKVQPAELEDSGVYFCASSQAKQGIQETQYFGPGTRLLVL.

The chain couples TRBV7-9 to TRBJ2-7; weak D call: TRBD2 (6 bases). Germline V CDR1 and CDR2: SEHNR, FQNEAQ (reference sequence). The CDR3 has 13 residues. The ends were cut back, 6 bases at V and 5 bases at J, with 14 bases in the middle. CDR3 sequence: CASRSGLRDEQYF. As DNA, the CDR3 is TGTGCCAGCAGGTCTGGACTAAGGGACGAGCAGTACTTC.

The chain recombines TRBV28 with TRBJ1-2; tentative D call: TRBD1 (6 bases). This CDR3 region has 13 residues. The V gene's germline CDR1 is MDHEN and CDR2 SYDVKM. Trimming left V 8 bases short and J 1 base short, with 11 bases between. The CDR3 coding sequence is TGTGCCAGCCTCCAGGGACATAACTATGGCTACACCTTC. Protein: CASLQGHNYGYTF.

This chain links TRBV28 with TRBJ1-3, with no clear D. V lost 0 bases, J lost 0 bases, and 6 bases lay in between. The V gene's germline CDR1 is MDHEN and CDR2 SYDVKM. This CDR3 region has 15 residues. The CDR3 DNA reads TGTGCCAGCAGTTTATGGGGGAGCTCTGGAAACACCATATATTTT. Its translation: CASSLWGSSGNTIYF.

This clone has just one count. This sequence joins TRBV2 and TRBJ2-6; TRBD1 matches 8 bases. Unmatched junction bases numbered 5, after V lost 6 bases and J lost 4 bases. From germline, CDR1 is SNHLY and CDR2 FYNNEI. The CDR3 runs 15 residues. CDR3 region: CASSGQGPGANVLTF. In DNA form, the CDR3 reads TGTGCCAGCAGCGGACAGGGTCCAGGGGCCAACGTCCTGACTTTC. The whole variable domain, filled in from reference TRBV2 and TRBJ2-6, reads EPEVTQTPSHQVTQMGQEVILRCVPISNHLYFYWYRQILGQKVEFLVSFYNNEISEKSEIFDDQFSVERPDGSNFTLKIRSTKLEDSAMYFCASSGQGPGANVLTFGAGSRLTVL.

The chain is built from TRBV9 and TRBJ2-2; 15 bases align to TRBD2. The CDR3 has 16 residues. Looked up from germline, CDR1 is SGDLS and CDR2 is YYNGEE. After removal of 3 bases from V and 7 bases from J, the junction contained 4 bases not matched to a gene. The DNA for the CDR3 is TGTGCCAGCAGCGCCGGGACTAGCGGGAGGATCGGGGAGCTGTTTTTT. Residues: CASSAGTSGRIGELFF.

The V gene is TRBV19, the J gene TRBJ1-5; 7 bases agree with TRBD1. J was trimmed by 7 bases and V by 6 bases; bases with no gene match: 9. Germline V gene sequence: CDR1 LNHDA, CDR2 SQIVND (reference sequence). The length of the CDR3 is 14 residues. The CDR3 sequence is CASRPDRVGQPQHF. In DNA, the CDR3 is TGTGCCAGTAGGCCTGACAGGGTTGGGCAGCCCCAGCATTTT.

V gene TRBV11-2 combines with J gene TRBJ2-5; tentatively, D is TRBD2 (6 bases). V shed 1 base and J shed 5 bases, with 17 bases lying between them. Germline V gene lookup returns CDR1 SGHAT and CDR2 FQNNGV. This CDR3 region has 16 residues. CDR3 protein: CASSLGGAGRRETQYF. CDR3 nucleotide sequence: TGTGCCAGCAGCTTAGGGGGCGCGGGGAGGCGTGAGACCCAGTACTTC.

V gene TRBV19 combines with J gene TRBJ2-1; 10 bases line up with TRBD1. V trimming: 5 bases; J trimming: 2 bases; junction bases outside the gene matches: 6. The germline V gene has CDR1 LNHDA and CDR2 SQIVND (reference sequence). CDR3 length: 16 residues. This CDR3 reads CASSPSTGGPYNEQFF. In nucleotides, the CDR3 is TGTGCCAGTAGTCCATCGACAGGGGGCCCCTACAATGAGCAGTTCTTC.

This clone has more than one count but fewer than ten. V gene TRBV5-1 combines with J gene TRBJ1-2; 8 bases fit TRBD1. J gave up 3 bases and V 0 bases, and 7 bases lay outside the gene matches. The CDR3 is 16 amino acids. Germline V gives CDR1 SGHRS, CDR2 YFSETQ. The CDR3 loop is CASSLGGQGWDYGYTF. In DNA form, the CDR3 reads TGCGCCAGCAGCTTGGGCGGACAGGGCTGGGACTATGGCTACACCTTC.

The chain joins TRBV28 to TRBJ1-5; 9 bases are shared with TRBD1. V gave up 4 bases and J gave up 7 bases; unmatched junction bases: 8. CDR1 and CDR2 (germline): MDHEN, SYDVKM. The CDR3 totals 15 residues. CDR3 region: CASSSPGQGRQPQHF. CDR3 sequence (DNA): TGTGCCAGCAGTTCACCGGGACAGGGCCGGCAGCCCCAGCATTTT.

V is TRBV6-5 and J is TRBJ1-6; possible D gene TRBD1, 6 bases. Germline V gene sequence: CDR1 MNHEY, CDR2 SVGAGI. V lost 6 bases to trimming and J lost 8 bases, with 14 bases between them. There are 14 residues in the CDR3. CDR3 sequence (DNA): TGTGCCAGCAGCCCACTTTGGACAGATTCACCCCTCCACTTT. Its protein is CASSPLWTDSPLHF.

The rearrangement links TRBV3-1 (or the pseudogene TRBV3-2) to TRBJ2-7; 14 bases are a match to TRBD2. Looked up from germline, CDR1 is LGHDT and CDR2 is YNNKEL (reference sequence). V lost 0 bases to trimming and J lost 4 bases; unmatched junction nucleotides: 8. The CDR3 runs 18 residues. The CDR3 here is CASSQDGTSGSPLYEQYF. Written as DNA, the CDR3 is TGTGCCAGCAGCCAAGATGGGACTAGCGGGAGTCCCCTTTACGAGCAGTACTTC.

Points on this clone: A much larger clone differs by one base, so this may be a read error. This CDR3 is also generated by other DNA sequences in the sample. The chain uses TRBV7-2 and TRBJ2-3; TRBD2 aligns across 9 bases. This CDR3 contains 14 residues. Germline V gene sequence: CDR1 SGHTA, CDR2 FQGNSA. The V and J ends lost 8 bases and 6 bases, in that order; junction bases with no gene match: 9. The CDR3 DNA sequence: TGTGCCAGCTGCGGGGGGGTGGGGCGGGATACGCAGTATTTT. Encoded protein: CASCGGVGRDTQYF. The whole variable domain, filled in from reference TRBV7-2 and TRBJ2-3, reads GAGVSQSPSNKVTEKGKDVELRCDPISGHTALYWYRQSLGQGLEFLIYFQGNSAPDKSGLPSDRFSAERTGGSVSTLTIQRTQQEDSAVYLCASCGGVGRDTQYFGPGTRLTVL.

The V and J genes are TRBV28 and TRBJ2-5; 7 bases agree with TRBD2. V trimming: 3 bases; J trimming: 1 base; junction bases outside the gene matches: 8. The CDR3 spans 16 residues. Per the germline V gene, CDR1 is MDHEN and CDR2 is SYDVKM. As DNA, the CDR3 is TGTGCCAGCAGTTTCAGGCTAGCGGCAACCCAAGAGACCCAGTACTTC. Translated: CASSFRLAATQETQYF.

The chain carries TRBV27 and TRBJ1-2; 7 bases are a match to TRBD1. CDR1 and CDR2 from the germline V gene are MNHEY and SMNVEV (reference sequence). V shed 5 bases, J shed 8 bases, and the junction held 8 bases outside the gene matches. This CDR3 is 13 amino acids long. The CDR3 DNA is TGTGCCAGCAGTCAGGGGGTCCCGGCCGGCTACACCTTC. Translation: CASSQGVPAGYTF.